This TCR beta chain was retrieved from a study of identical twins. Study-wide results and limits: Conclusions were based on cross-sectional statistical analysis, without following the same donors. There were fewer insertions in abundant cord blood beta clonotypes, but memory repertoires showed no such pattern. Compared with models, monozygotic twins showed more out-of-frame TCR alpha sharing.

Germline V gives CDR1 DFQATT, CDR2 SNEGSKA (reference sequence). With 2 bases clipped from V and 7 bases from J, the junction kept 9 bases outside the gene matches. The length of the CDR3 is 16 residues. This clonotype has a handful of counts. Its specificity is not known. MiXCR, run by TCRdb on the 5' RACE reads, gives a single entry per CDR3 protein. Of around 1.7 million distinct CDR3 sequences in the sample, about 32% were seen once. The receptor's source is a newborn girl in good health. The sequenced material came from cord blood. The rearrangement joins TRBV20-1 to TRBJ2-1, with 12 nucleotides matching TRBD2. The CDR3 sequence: CSARRWGLAGQNEQFF. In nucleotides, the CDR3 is TGCAGTGCTAGACGGTGGGGACTAGCGGGCCAAAATGAGCAGTTCTTC.